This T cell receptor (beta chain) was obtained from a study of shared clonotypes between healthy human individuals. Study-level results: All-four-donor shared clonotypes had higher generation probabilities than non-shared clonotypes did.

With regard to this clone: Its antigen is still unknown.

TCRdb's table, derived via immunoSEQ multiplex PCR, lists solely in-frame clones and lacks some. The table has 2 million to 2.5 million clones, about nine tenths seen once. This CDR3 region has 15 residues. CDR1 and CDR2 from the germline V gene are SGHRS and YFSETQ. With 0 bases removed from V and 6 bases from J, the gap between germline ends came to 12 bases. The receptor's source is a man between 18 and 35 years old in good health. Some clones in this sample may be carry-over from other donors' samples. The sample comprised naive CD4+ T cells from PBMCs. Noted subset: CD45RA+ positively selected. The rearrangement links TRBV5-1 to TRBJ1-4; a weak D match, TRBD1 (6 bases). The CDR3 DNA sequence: TGCGCCAGCAGCTTGGGAGGTACAGGGTATGAAAAACTGTTTTTT. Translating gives CASSLGGTGYEKLFF.